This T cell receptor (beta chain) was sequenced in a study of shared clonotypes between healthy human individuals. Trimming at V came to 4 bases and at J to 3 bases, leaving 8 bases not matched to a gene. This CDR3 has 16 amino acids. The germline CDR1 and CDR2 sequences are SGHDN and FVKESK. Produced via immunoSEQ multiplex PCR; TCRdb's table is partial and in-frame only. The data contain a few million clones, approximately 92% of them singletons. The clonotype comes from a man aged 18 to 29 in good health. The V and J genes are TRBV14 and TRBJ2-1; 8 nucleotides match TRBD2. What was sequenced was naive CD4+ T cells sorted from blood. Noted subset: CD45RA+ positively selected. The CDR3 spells CASSRNSGNIYNEQFF. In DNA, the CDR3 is TGTGCCAGCAGCCGAAATAGCGGGAACATCTACAATGAGCAGTTCTTC.